This TCR beta chain was identified in a study of siplizumab effects on memory and regulatory T cells. Study observations and caveats: Mean Treg-derived proportions of mappable alloreactive CD4+ clones were 55% to 75% for siplizumab and less than 35% for controls. The authors mapped only a minor fraction of alloreactive clones to unstimulated subsets. Proliferating clones, CD4+ or CD8+, lacked an assignable naive or memory phenotype in roughly 75-95% of cases.

Profiled with immunoSEQ multiplex PCR; TCRdb holds only in-frame clones, not every one. The table records tens of thousands of clones, about 98% of them present only once. About this clone: Its matching antigen is unknown.

The CDR3 extends over 14 amino acids. V was clipped by 0 bases and J by 6 bases, with 13 bases between them. Germline lookup yields CDR1 SGHRS and CDR2 YFSETQ. The genes are TRBV5-1 and TRBJ2-7; weak D call: TRBD1 (5 bases). Sequenced input: naive CD8+ T cells sorted from blood. The receptor was derived from a human donor in good health. CDR3 sequence (DNA): TGCGCCAGCAGCTTGGAGGGCGCAGGGCGCGAGCAGTACTTC. Its translation: CASSLEGAGREQYF.